The 4 T cell receptor beta chains presented below share a single source sample, sequenced in a study of early T cells in non-severe SARS-CoV-2 infection. A single record per CDR3 protein comes from TCRdb applying MiXCR to the 5' RACE reads. The sample lists tens of thousands of distinct CDR3 sequences, roughly 4.2% seen once, with 4% to 5% in the top ten. The sequencing sample was made of whole blood. The origin of the receptors is an adult who was a healthcare worker with PCR-confirmed SARS-CoV-2 infection or an uninfected control (not recorded which).

This clonotype was recorded many times. The chain combines TRBV2 with TRBJ2-3, with D possibly being TRBD2 (6 bases). Trimming removed 8 bases from V and 0 bases from J, with 9 bases in between. Germline CDR1 and CDR2: SNHLY and FYNNEI. This CDR3 is built from 13 residues. The CDR3 region has the DNA TGTGCCAGCGACGGGAGAAGCACAGATACGCAGTATTTT. Protein sequence: CASDGRSTDTQYF.

Many counts were recorded for this clonotype. The J gene is TRBJ1-1, the V gene TRBV2; D possibly corresponds to TRBD1 (5 bases). The CDR3 has 15 amino acids. Trimming pared 6 bases from V and 4 bases from J, leaving 18 bases between. The V gene's germline CDR1 is SNHLY and CDR2 FYNNEI. The CDR3 region has the DNA TGTGCCAGCAGGACGACACACGGGGGGAGCACTGAAGCTTTCTTT. This gives the protein CASRTTHGGSTEAFF.

This clonotype came up many times. The chain is built from TRBV5-1 and TRBJ2-2, with D possibly TRBD1 on 5 matching bases. This CDR3 comprises 15 residues. Germline CDR1 SGHRS, CDR2 YFSETQ. Trimming left V 0 bases short and J 1 base short, with 7 bases between. CDR3 DNA sequence: TGCGCCAGCAGCTTGGCCAGGGAGAACACCGGGGAGCTGTTTTTT. This gives the protein CASSLARENTGELFF.

In its sample, this clonotype was seen many times. V is TRBV20-1 and J is TRBJ1-1; no reliable D call. Germline CDR1 DFQATT, CDR2 SNEGSKA (reference sequence). The CDR3 spans 11 residues. Trimming took 6 bases from V and 1 from J, leaving 6 bases between them. CDR3 sequence reads: CSATENTEAFF. In DNA form, the CDR3 reads TGCAGTGCAACGGAGAACACTGAAGCTTTCTTT.